One T cell receptor beta chain is described in this entry. Its antigen is not identified. This sample is part of a study of OX40 agonist ivuxolimab in advanced cancers. Study conclusions and caveats: Expanded clones tended on average to be more numerous among CD8+ T cells than CD4+. Certain nonresponders additionally had low normalized T-cell clonal expansion.

CDR3 length: 14 residues. Per germline, CDR1 SGHVS and CDR2 FQNEAQ. V shed 6 bases and J shed 11 bases, with 20 bases lying between them. At cycle 4 day 1, cycle 7 day 1, and baseline, blood was sampled. This table comes from immunoSEQ multiplex PCR, and its TCRdb copy is limited to in-frame clones, with some not included. The repertoire holds over 55,000 clones, approximately 80% seen once, with roughly 1.6% in the top ten. This TCR was sampled from an adult with an advanced solid tumor such as melanoma, head and neck, liver or kidney cancer. The sequences come from CD4+ or CD8+ T cells sorted from blood, collected in a trial of the OX40 agonist ivuxolimab. J is TRBJ1-5 and V is TRBV7-8; TRBD1 is a possible D gene (5 bases). CDR3 sequence (DNA): TGTGCCAGCAGTGGCGGGGGTTCGGGTGCCGCCCAGCATTTT. Its translation: CASSGGGSGAAQHF.